Listed below are T cell receptor beta chains from one sample, sequenced in a study of cytomegalovirus exposure and HLA in healthy donors. Sequencing was performed with immunoSEQ multiplex PCR; in TCRdb, only in-frame clones are kept and a portion is missing. This table holds 110,000 to 150,000 clones, about 81% found once. Sequencing was carried out using PBMCs. The source of these receptors is a man in his thirties or forties in good health and CMV-seronegative. CDR3s include the opening cysteine and the closing phenylalanine or tryptophan. Each record gives: J gene, D gene, clone size, V gene, CDR3 DNA, CDR3 protein. The D gene is left open where the match is weak. Clone size is shown for a subset of rows, as once, few, many or a class of expanded clone.

TRBJ2-7	TRBD2	.	TRBV5-1	TGCGCCAGCAGCTCGGGAGGGGGCTACGAGCAGTACTTC	CASSSGGGYEQYF
TRBJ2-3	TRBD2	.	TRBV5-5	TGTGCCACCAAGAAGCGCGGGGGGGAAGATACGCAGTATTTT	CATKKRGGEDTQYF
TRBJ2-5	TRBD1	.	TRBV5-1	TGCGCCAGCAGCCCAGGGACAGCTAACAATCAAGAGACCCAGTACTTC	CASSPGTANNQETQYF
TRBJ1-3	.	.	TRBV27	TGTGCCAGCAGTTCACGGTCAGCAGGGCACGGAAACACCATATATTTT	CASSSRSAGHGNTIYF
TRBJ2-5	.	.	TRBV18	TGTGCCAGCTCACCACCCTCCCAAGAGACCCAGTACTTC	CASSPPSQETQYF
TRBJ1-5	.	.	TRBV19	TGTGCCAGTAGTACCACAGCCATGGTAGGATATAGCAATCAGCCCCAGCATTTT	CASSTTAMVGYSNQPQHF
TRBJ1-1	.	.	TRBV11-2	TGTGCCAGCAGGGCGGCGAACACTGAAGCTTTCTTT	CASRAANTEAFF
TRBJ2-5	TRBD2	.	TRBV28	TGTGCCAGCAGCCTAGCGGGGGGGGGTCGGTTCCAAGAGACCCAGTACTTC	CASSLAGGGRFQETQYF
TRBJ1-4	.	.	TRBV28	TGTGCCAGCGACAGCACTAATGAAAAACTGTTTTTT	CASDSTNEKLFF
TRBJ2-6	.	.	TRBV9	TGTGCCAGCAGCGTACACAGCTCTGGGGCCAACGTCCTGACTTTC	CASSVHSSGANVLTF
TRBJ1-1	.	.	TRBV6-5	TGTGCCAGCAGCCCGGGGACTGAAGCTTTCTTT	CASSPGTEAFF
TRBJ2-5	.	.	TRBV5-1	TGCGCCAGCAGCTTGGGGCAGCAAGAGACCCAGTACTTC	CASSLGQQETQYF
TRBJ2-3	.	once	TRBV5-4	TGTGCCAGCAGCTTGGTAGGGGATTGGGGCACAGATACGCAGTATTTT	CASSLVGDWGTDTQYF
TRBJ2-1	TRBD2	.	TRBV5-1	TGCGCCAGCGGGCTAGCGGGAGATCAAGCCTACAATGAGCAGTTCTTC	CASGLAGDQAYNEQFF
TRBJ2-7	TRBD2	.	TRBV18	TGTGCCAGCTCACCCAGCGGGGGAGACGAGCAGTACTTC	CASSPSGGDEQYF
TRBJ2-1	TRBD2	few	TRBV7-3	TGTGCCAGCAGCTTTAGCGGGGGGGCCCTTAATGAGCAGTTCTTC	CASSFSGGALNEQFF
TRBJ2-3	.	.	TRBV6-5	TGTGCCAGCAGTCCCGAGCGAGATACGCAGTATTTT	CASSPERDTQYF
TRBJ2-7	.	once	TRBV7-9	TGTGCCAGCACAGAAATAGGCGGGTCCTACGAGCAGTACTTC	CASTEIGGSYEQYF
TRBJ2-7	.	once	TRBV28	TGTGCCAGCACGTCACGGGACTCACTAGGATACGAGCAGTACTTC	CASTSRDSLGYEQYF
TRBJ2-3	TRBD2	.	TRBV30	TGTGCCTGGAGTGTACTAGCGGGAGGAAGCACAGATACGCAGTATTTT	CAWSVLAGGSTDTQYF
TRBJ2-1	TRBD2	.	TRBV27	TGTGCCAGCAGTTATCCTAGCGGGAGTATACCCAATGAGCAGTTCTTC	CASSYPSGSIPNEQFF
TRBJ2-7	.	.	TRBV5-1	TGCGCCAGCAGCTTGACGCGGGACAGCTACGAGCAGTACTTC	CASSLTRDSYEQYF
TRBJ2-1	TRBD2	.	TRBV2	TGTGCCAGCAGGAACGAACGGGGGGGCCCCGAGTTCTTC	CASRNERGGPEFF
TRBJ2-1	.	once	TRBV7-9	TGTGCCAGCAGCTTAAGGCGCCCGGGAACAGGGGAGCAGTTCTTC	CASSLRRPGTGEQFF
TRBJ1-2	TRBD1	.	TRBV15	TGTGCCACCAGCAGAGAACAGGGGGCGGGGTATGGAGGCTACACCTTC	CATSREQGAGYGGYTF
TRBJ1-3	TRBD1	once	TRBV28	TGTGCCAGCAGTTTAGAGGCAGGGGGCTCCGTGGCCTCTGGAAACACCATATATTTT	CASSLEAGGSVASGNTIYF
TRBJ1-3	.	.	TRBV7-6	TGTGCCAGCAGCTTAGACCCGGGACTCTCTGGAAACACCATATATTTT	CASSLDPGLSGNTIYF
TRBJ2-5	.	.	TRBV6-1	TGTGCCAGCACCTCAGGGTACCAAGAGACCCAGTACTTC	CASTSGYQETQYF
TRBJ2-1	.	.	TRBV29-1	TGCAGCGTTGAGCAGACAGGCCGATCAAACAATGAGCAGTTCTTC	CSVEQTGRSNNEQFF
TRBJ1-4	TRBD1	.	TRBV7-6	TGTGCCAGCGGGACAGGTAGAAATGAAAAACTGTTTTTT	CASGTGRNEKLFF
TRBJ2-2	TRBD1	.	TRBV10-3	TGTGCCATCAGTGGCTTGCGCGACAGGGACACCGGGGAGCTGTTTTTT	CAISGLRDRDTGELFF
TRBJ2-7	TRBD2	.	TRBV4-2	TGTGCCAGCAGCCCCACGGGACTAGCGGGAGGGGACGAGCAGTACTTC	CASSPTGLAGGDEQYF
TRBJ2-1	TRBD1	.	TRBV9	TGTGCCAGCAGCGAACAGGGGGGTGAGCAGTTCTTC	CASSEQGGEQFF
TRBJ2-7	TRBD2	.	TRBV30	TGTGCCTGGCCGACCCCCAGCGGGAGCGTGTACGAGCAGTACTTC	CAWPTPSGSVYEQYF
TRBJ1-2	.	.	TRBV7-2	TGTGCCAGCAGCCCTGAGGCCAACTATGGCTACACCTTC	CASSPEANYGYTF
TRBJ1-1	.	.	TRBV5-1	TGCGCCAGCAGCTCGGGGAACACTGAAGCTTTCTTT	CASSSGNTEAFF
TRBJ1-1	.	.	TRBV6-5	TGTGCCAGCAGTTATACTTTTAAGAACACTGAAGCTTTCTTT	CASSYTFKNTEAFF
TRBJ2-6	.	.	TRBV29-1	TGCAGCGTTGACTCTGGGGCCAACGGCCTGACTTTC	CSVDSGANGLTF
TRBJ1-2	TRBD1	.	TRBV2	TGTGCCAGCAGTTTCGGGACAGGGGTCTATGGCTACACCTTC	CASSFGTGVYGYTF
TRBJ2-7	.	.	TRBV29-1	TGCAGCGTTCTTGGGGGCCTGAAGAACTACGAGCAGTACTTC	CSVLGGLKNYEQYF
TRBJ2-5	TRBD1	.	TRBV25-1	TGTGCCAGCAGCCGGGGACAGGGAGGAGAGACCCAGTACTTC	CASSRGQGGETQYF
TRBJ2-1	TRBD2	.	TRBV19	TGTGCCAGCCGACGGGGGACTAGCGCTGACAATGAGCAGTTCTTC	CASRRGTSADNEQFF
TRBJ2-7	TRBD2	.	TRBV4-1	TGCGCCAGCAGCCAAGTCCGGGGGACTAGCGGGATCGATGAGCAGTACTTC	CASSQVRGTSGIDEQYF
TRBJ1-3	.	.	TRBV11-1	TGTGCCAGCAGCTTGAGCGGAAACACCATATATTTT	CASSLSGNTIYF
TRBJ1-5	TRBD1	.	TRBV5-8	TGTGCCAGCAGCGCCCGGACAGGGTTTCAGCCCCAGCATTTT	CASSARTGFQPQHF
TRBJ2-7	TRBD1	.	TRBV2	TGTGCCAGCAGTGACACGGGACAGGGCTACGAGCAGTACTTC	CASSDTGQGYEQYF
TRBJ2-1	.	.	TRBV7-9	TGCGCCAGCCTTACAACAGGGAATGAGCAGTTCTTC	CASLTTGNEQFF
TRBJ2-3	TRBD1	.	TRBV25-1	TGTGCCTCCAGTGGGGACAGCTCCACAGATACGCAGTATTTT	CASSGDSSTDTQYF
TRBJ2-7	.	.	TRBV27	TGTGCCAGCAGTATACAGATACTCTCCTACGAGCAGTACTTC	CASSIQILSYEQYF
TRBJ1-5	TRBD1	.	TRBV10-1	TGCGCCAGCACCCCCTGGGACAGGGTCTCCAATCAGCCCCAGCATTTT	CASTPWDRVSNQPQHF
TRBJ2-7	TRBD2	.	TRBV27	TGTGCCAGCAGTTTAACCCTAGCGGGAGGGCCCGGCGAGCAGTACTTC	CASSLTLAGGPGEQYF
TRBJ1-5	TRBD1	.	TRBV9	TGTGCCAGCAGCCCTGGGGGACAGGGGAATCAGCCCCAGCATTTT	CASSPGGQGNQPQHF
TRBJ1-6	TRBD1	.	TRBV6-5	TGTGCCAGCACCCCTTCCGGGACAGGCACTTCACCCCTCCACTTT	CASTPSGTGTSPLHF
TRBJ2-7	TRBD2	.	TRBV5-4	TGTGCCAGCAGCCCCCAGCGGGAGGCGGTCGAGCAGTACTTC	CASSPQREAVEQYF
TRBJ2-3	TRBD2	.	TRBV11-3	TGTGCCAGCAGCTTAGGGGCGGGAGCCGCAGATACGCAGTATTTT	CASSLGAGAADTQYF
TRBJ2-5	.	.	TRBV29-1	TGCAGCGTTGAAGGATTTGGGCCCAGCACAGAGACCCAGTACTTC	CSVEGFGPSTETQYF
TRBJ1-6	TRBD1	.	TRBV5-1	TGCGCCAGCAGCTTACAGGGGGCGAGTCATTCACCCCTCCACTTT	CASSLQGASHSPLHF
TRBJ1-3	.	.	TRBV6-6	TGTGCCATCGGGGGGGGCCGGGGCTCCACCATATATTTT	CAIGGGRGSTIYF
TRBJ2-7	TRBD2	once	TRBV30	TGTGCCTGGAGTACGGGGGGGTACCGCGAGCAGTACTTC	CAWSTGGYREQYF
TRBJ1-3	.	.	TRBV6-5	TGTGCCAGCAGTTACTCGGGGGGGCTCTCTGGAAACACCATATATTTT	CASSYSGGLSGNTIYF